The source of this T cell receptor (beta chain) is a study of PD-1 blockade in classical Hodgkin lymphoma. The study's findings and limits: Those achieving complete response showed baseline diversity like newly diagnosed patients. Possibly reflecting disease activity or prior therapy, repertoire differences have causes that remain undefined.

Points on this clone: Antigen: not known.

Time point defined: cycle 4 day 1 (C4D1), after about 6 weeks of nivolumab. All the patients suffered relapse after autologous stem cell transplantation, and brentuximab vedotin exposure differed. The CDR3 spans 14 residues. The V and J ends lost 2 bases and 7 bases respectively, with 15 bases between them. Assay used: immunoSEQ multiplex PCR; TCRdb lists only in-frame clones, some missing. The data show roughly 100,000 clones, roughly 89% seen once. Sequences were derived from peripheral blood mononuclear cells (PBMCs), sampled before the fourth cycle of nivolumab. The origin of this receptor is a human donor with classical Hodgkin lymphoma. This sequence joins TRBV5-3 and TRBJ1-2; the D gene is possibly TRBD1 (5 bases). TRBV5-3 is labeled an ORF, and its function is uncertain. The CDR3 sequence: CARSFHGGSAGYTF. CDR3 sequence (DNA): TGTGCCAGAAGCTTTCATGGGGGGAGTGCTGGCTACACCTTC.